Below are 10 T cell receptor beta chains sequenced from a single sample in a study of T cell responses to AZD1222 COVID-19 vaccine. The repertoire was sequenced with immunoSEQ multiplex PCR; TCRdb's copy has only in-frame clones and lacks some. The repertoire has 75,000 or so clones, 80% to 95% of them found once; the top ten carry less than 35%. The source was peripheral blood, collected 28 days after the second AZD1222 dose. These receptors came from an adult who received the AZD1222 COVID-19 vaccine.

This clone was detected only once. The CDR3 protein is CAWTVSGNTIYF. The CDR3 region has the DNA TGTGCCTGGACGGTCTCTGGAAACACCATATATTTT. The chain combines TRBV30 with TRBJ1-3; D gene ambiguous. The V gene lost 4 bases and the J gene lost 0 bases, with 4 bases spanning the gap. The CDR3 loop spans 12 amino acids. CDR1 GTSNPN and CDR2 SVGIG come from the germline V gene (reference sequence).

This chain's CDR3 is CASSIARPPGVPNEQFF. DNA of the CDR3: TGTGCCAGTAGTATAGCCCGGCCCCCTGGGGTGCCGAATGAGCAGTTCTTC. The J gene is TRBJ2-1, the V gene TRBV19; no firm D call. With 1 base removed from V and 7 bases from J, the gap between germline ends came to 20 bases. The CDR3 is made up of 17 amino acids. Germline V CDR1 and CDR2: LNHDA, SQIVND (reference sequence).

This chain connects TRBV30 to TRBJ2-5, with a weak D call TRBD2 (5 bases). The CDR3 consists of 16 residues. With 0 bases removed from V and 5 bases from J, the gap between germline ends came to 19 bases. The V gene's germline CDR1 is GTSNPN and CDR2 SVGIG (reference sequence). This chain's CDR3 is CAWSVPDRRTGETQYF. Here the CDR3 DNA reads TGTGCCTGGAGTGTACCGGATCGCAGGACGGGGGAGACCCAGTACTTC.

The genes are TRBV29-1 and TRBJ2-3; 8 bases agree with TRBD2. Per germline, CDR1 SQVTM and CDR2 ANQGSEA. The length of the CDR3 is 15 residues. The junction had 7 bases not matched to a gene; V was cut back by 4 bases and J by 1 base. The CDR3 sequence: CSVGTSGGGTDTQYF. The CDR3 nucleotides are TGCAGCGTTGGAACTAGCGGAGGTGGCACAGATACGCAGTATTTT.

The rearrangement joins TRBV28 to TRBJ2-5, with 10 bases lining up with TRBD2. CDR3 length: 16 amino acids. Germline V gives CDR1 MDHEN, CDR2 SYDVKM. The V segment lost 4 bases and the J segment 4 bases; nucleotides outside the gene matches: 9. CDR3 amino acids: CASSSLSGRAGETQYF. The DNA for the CDR3 is TGTGCCAGCAGTTCCTTAAGCGGGAGGGCGGGAGAGACCCAGTACTTC. The entire variable domain, with the rest obtained from reference TRBV28 and TRBJ2-5, is as follows: DVKVTQSSRYLVKRTGEKVFLECVQDMDHENMFWYRQDPGLGLRLIYFSYDVKMKEKGDIPEGYSVSREKKERFSLILESASTNQTSMYLCASSSLSGRAGETQYFGPGTRLLVL.

The CDR3 DNA follows: TGTGCCAGCAGTTTAGCGGCTTTAGGAAATCAGCCCCAGCATTTT. Amino acid sequence: CASSLAALGNQPQHF. V usage is TRBV27 and J usage is TRBJ1-5; no reliable D call. The CDR3 extends over 15 amino acids. Per germline, CDR1 MNHEY and CDR2 SMNVEV (reference sequence). Trimming shortened V by 2 bases and J by 4 bases, and 12 bases separated the two germline ends.

The rearrangement joins TRBV28 to TRBJ1-4, with a weak D call TRBD1 (6 bases). V lost 6 bases to trimming and J lost 8 bases, with 16 bases between them. The germline V gene encodes CDR1 MDHEN and CDR2 SYDVKM. This CDR3 contains 14 residues. The CDR3 region has the DNA TGTGCCAGCAGGGCGGGGGGGGCTGGAGAAAAACTGTTTTTT. The encoded protein is CASRAGGAGEKLFF.

This clone was observed a handful of times. This chain links TRBV19 with TRBJ2-7; TRBD1 matches at 9 bases. Per germline, CDR1 LNHDA and CDR2 SQIVND (reference sequence). The CDR3 totals 17 residues. V shed 4 bases and J 3 bases; nucleotides not matched to a gene: 13. Here the CDR3 reads CASSTLPIGTGSYEQYF. CDR3 DNA: TGTGCCAGTAGTACACTACCCATCGGGACAGGGAGCTACGAGCAGTACTTC.

The V call is TRBV19, the J call TRBJ2-2, with a weak D call TRBD2 (5 bases). Per the germline V gene, CDR1 is LNHDA and CDR2 is SQIVND (reference sequence). V lost 7 bases and J lost 7, with 13 bases in between. The CDR3 has 13 residues. The CDR3 DNA follows: TGTGCCAGTACCCAAACGGCGGGCGGGGAGCTGTTTTTT. As protein: CASTQTAGGELFF.

The genes are TRBV6-5 and TRBJ1-6; D is uncertain. Per germline, CDR1 MNHEY and CDR2 SVGAGI. Trimming shortened V by 6 bases and J by 7 bases, and 10 bases separated the two germline ends. The CDR3 has 13 amino acids. As DNA, the CDR3 is TGTGCCAGCAGGCGGGAAGGGAATTCACCCCTCCACTTT. This sequence encodes CASRREGNSPLHF.